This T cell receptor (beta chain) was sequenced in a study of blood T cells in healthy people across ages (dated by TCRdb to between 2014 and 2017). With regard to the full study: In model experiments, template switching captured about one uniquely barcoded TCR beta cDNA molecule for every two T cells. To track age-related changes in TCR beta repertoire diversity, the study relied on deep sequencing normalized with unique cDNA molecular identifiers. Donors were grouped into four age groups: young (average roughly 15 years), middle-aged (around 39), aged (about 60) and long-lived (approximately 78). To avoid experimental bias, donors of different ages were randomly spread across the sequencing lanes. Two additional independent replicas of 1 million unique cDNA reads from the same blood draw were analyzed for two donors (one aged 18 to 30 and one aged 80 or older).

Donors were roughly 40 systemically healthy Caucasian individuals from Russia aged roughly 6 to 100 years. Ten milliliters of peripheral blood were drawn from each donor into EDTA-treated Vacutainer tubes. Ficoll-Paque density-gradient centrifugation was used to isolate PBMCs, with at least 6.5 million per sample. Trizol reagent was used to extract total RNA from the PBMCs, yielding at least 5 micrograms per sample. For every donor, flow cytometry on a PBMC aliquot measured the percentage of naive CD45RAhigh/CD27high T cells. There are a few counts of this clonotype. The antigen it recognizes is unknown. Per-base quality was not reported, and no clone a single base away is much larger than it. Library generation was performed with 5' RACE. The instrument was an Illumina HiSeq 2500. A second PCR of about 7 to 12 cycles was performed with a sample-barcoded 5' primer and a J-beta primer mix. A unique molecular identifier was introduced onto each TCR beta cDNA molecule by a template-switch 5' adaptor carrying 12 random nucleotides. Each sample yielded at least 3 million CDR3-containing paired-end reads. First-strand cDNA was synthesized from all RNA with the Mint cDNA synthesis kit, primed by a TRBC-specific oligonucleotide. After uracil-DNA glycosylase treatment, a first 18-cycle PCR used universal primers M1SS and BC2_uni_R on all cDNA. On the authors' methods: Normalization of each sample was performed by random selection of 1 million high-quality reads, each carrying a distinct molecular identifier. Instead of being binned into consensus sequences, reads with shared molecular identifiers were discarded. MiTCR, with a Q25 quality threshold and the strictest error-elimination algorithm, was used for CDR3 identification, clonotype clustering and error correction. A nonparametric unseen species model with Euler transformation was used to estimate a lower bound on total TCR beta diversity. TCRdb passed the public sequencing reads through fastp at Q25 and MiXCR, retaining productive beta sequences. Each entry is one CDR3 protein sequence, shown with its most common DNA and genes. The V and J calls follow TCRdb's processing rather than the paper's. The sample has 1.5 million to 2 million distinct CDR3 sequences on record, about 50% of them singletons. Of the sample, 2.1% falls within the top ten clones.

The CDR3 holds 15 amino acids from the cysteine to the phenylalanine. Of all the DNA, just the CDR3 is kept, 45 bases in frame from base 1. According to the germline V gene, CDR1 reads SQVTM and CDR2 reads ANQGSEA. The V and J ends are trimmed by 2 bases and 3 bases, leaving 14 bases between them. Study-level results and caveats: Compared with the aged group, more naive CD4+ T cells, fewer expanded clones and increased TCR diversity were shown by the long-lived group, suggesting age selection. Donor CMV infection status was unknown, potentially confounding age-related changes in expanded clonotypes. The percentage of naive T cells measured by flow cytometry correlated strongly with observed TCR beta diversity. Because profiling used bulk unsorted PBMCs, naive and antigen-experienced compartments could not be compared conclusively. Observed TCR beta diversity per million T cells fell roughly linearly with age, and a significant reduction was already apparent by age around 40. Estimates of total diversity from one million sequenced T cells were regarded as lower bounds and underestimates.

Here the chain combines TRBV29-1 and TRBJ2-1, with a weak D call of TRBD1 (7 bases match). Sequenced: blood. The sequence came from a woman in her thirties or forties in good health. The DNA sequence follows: TGCAGCGTTGAATCGCCCAGGGGGGACTACAATGAGCAGTTCTTC. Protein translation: CSVESPRGDYNEQFF.